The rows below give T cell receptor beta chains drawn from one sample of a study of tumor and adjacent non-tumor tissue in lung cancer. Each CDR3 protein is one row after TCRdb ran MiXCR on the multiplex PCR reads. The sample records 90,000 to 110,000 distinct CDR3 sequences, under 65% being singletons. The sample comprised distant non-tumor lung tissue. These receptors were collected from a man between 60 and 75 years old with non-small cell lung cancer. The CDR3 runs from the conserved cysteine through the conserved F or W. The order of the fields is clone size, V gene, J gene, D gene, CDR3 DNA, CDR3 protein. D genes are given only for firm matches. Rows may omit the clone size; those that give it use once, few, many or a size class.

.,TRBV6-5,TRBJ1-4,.,TGTGCTGGCAGTTCGAGTGCAACTAATGAAAAACTGTTTTTT,CAGSSSATNEKLFF
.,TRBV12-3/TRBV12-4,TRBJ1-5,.,TGTGCCAGCAGTTTAAAGCAGGGCTGTCAGTCCCAGCATTTT,CASSLKQGCQSQHF
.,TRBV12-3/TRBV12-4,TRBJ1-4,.,TGTGCCAGCAGTTTAAGCGGGGAGGCAACTAATGAAAAACTGTCTTTT,CASSLSGEATNEKLSF
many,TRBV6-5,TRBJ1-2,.,TGTGCCAGCAGCTGGGATTCTGGCTATGGCTACACCTTC,CASSWDSGYGYTF
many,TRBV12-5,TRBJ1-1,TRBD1,TGTGCTAGTGGTTACGTCGGACAGGCGAACACTGAAGCTTTCTTT,CASGYVGQANTEAFF
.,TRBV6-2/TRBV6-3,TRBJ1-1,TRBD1,TGTGGCAGCAGTTACATGTCTGGGACAGGCACTGAAGCTTTCTTT,CGSSYMSGTGTEAFF
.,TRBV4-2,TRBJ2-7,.,TGTGTCAGCAGCGGCTCCGGGACCATCACCTACGAGCAGTGCTTC,CVSSGSGTITYEQCF
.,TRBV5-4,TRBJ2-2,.,TGTGCCAGCAGCTTGATGGGGGTAAACACCGGGGTGCTGTTTTTT,CASSLMGVNTGVLFF
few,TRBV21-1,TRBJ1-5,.,TGTGCCAGCAGCAAAGAGAAACAGGGAGAGGAAGGTCTCTATAGCGATCAGCCCCAGCATTTT,CASSKEKQGEEGLYSDQPQHF
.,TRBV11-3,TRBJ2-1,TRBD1,TGTGCCAGCAGCTTAGCGGCAGGGGGCAATGAGCAGTTCTTC,CASSLAAGGNEQFF
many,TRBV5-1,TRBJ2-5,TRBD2,TGCGCCAGCAGCTCACTAGCGGGGCCCGGAGGGACCCAGTACTTC,CASSSLAGPGGTQYF
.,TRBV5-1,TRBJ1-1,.,TGCGCCAGCAGCTTGAGGACAGACACTGAAGCTTTCTTT,CASSLRTDTEAFF
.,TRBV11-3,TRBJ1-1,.,TGTGCCAGCAACTTAGAAGGGGCGGTGAACACTGAAGCTTTCTTT,CASNLEGAVNTEAFF
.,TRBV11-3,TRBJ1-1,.,TGTGCCAGCAGCTTTGGGAGCACTGAAGCTTTCTTT,CASSFGSTEAFF
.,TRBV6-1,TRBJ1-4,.,TGTGCCAGCAGGTGGGGTGGGGGGGATGAAAAACTGTTTTTT,CASRWGGGDEKLFF
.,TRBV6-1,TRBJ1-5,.,TGTGCCAGCAGGCGATTAGGGGGAGGAGGACAGCCCCAGCATTTT,CASRRLGGGGQPQHF
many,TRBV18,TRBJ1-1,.,TGTGCCAGCAGTCCCGGACAGAACACTGAAGCTTTCTTT,CASSPGQNTEAFF
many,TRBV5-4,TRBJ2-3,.,TGTGCCAGCGGCCGGGAACCCACAGATACGCAGTATTTT,CASGREPTDTQYF
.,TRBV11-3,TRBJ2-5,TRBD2,TGTGTCAGCAGCTTAGGTGGCGGGAGTTTACTCCAAGAGATTCAGTACTTC,CVSSLGGGSLLQEIQYF
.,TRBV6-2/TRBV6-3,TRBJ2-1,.,TGTGCCAGTAGTTGGGACGGGAGAAGGGAGCAGTTCTTC,CASSWDGRREQFF
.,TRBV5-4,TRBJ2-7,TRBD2,TGTGTCATCAGCTTGTCTGGGACTAGCTCCTACGAGCAGTACTTC,CVISLSGTSSYEQYF
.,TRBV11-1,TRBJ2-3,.,TGTGCCAACAGCTTGGCCAGTGTACTGTCGGATACGCAATATTTT,CANSLASVLSDTQYF
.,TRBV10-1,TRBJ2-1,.,TGCCCCAGTAGTGACGGCGGTGCAGGTTCAAATTTCTTC,CPSSDGGAGSNFF
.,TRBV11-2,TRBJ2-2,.,TGTGCCAGCAGTTTAGTCCTGTCCGGGAAGCTGTTTTTT,CASSLVLSGKLFF
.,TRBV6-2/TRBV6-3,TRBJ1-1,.,TGTGCCAGCAGTTACAGTGACATCACTGAAGCTTTCTTT,CASSYSDITEAFF
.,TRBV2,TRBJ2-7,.,TGTGCCATAATCGGTAGCTTCTACGAGCAGTACTTC,CAIIGSFYEQYF
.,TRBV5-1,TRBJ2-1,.,TGCGTCAGCAGTAGGTTGACAGACAATGAGCAGTTCTTC,CVSSRLTDNEQFF
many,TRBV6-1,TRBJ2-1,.,TGTGCCAGCTATAGGACAGTTGATAGTGAGCAGTTCTTC,CASYRTVDSEQFF
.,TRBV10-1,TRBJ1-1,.,TGCGCCGGCATTGAACAGGGTAAGACTGAAGCTTTCTTT,CAGIEQGKTEAFF
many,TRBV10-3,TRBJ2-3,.,TGTGCCATCACTGCGACAACGGGTAGCACAGATACGCAGTATTTT,CAITATTGSTDTQYF
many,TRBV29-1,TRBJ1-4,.,TGCAGCGTGTTTGACCTTAATGAAAAACTGTTTTTT,CSVFDLNEKLFF
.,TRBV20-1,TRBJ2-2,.,TGCAGTACTAGTCGAGGAACAGGCACCGGGGAGCTGTTTTTT,CSTSRGTGTGELFF
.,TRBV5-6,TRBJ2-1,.,TGTGCCAGCAGCTCAACAGTTTACTCCTGCAATGAGCAGTTCTTC,CASSSTVYSCNEQFF
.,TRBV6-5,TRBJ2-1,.,TGTGCCAGCAGTCTGATTAGCGGTGAGCAGTTCTTC,CASSLISGEQFF
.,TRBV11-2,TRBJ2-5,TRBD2,TGTGCCAGTATCACCACTAGCGGGAGTGGAGAGACCCGGTACTTC,CASITTSGSGETRYF
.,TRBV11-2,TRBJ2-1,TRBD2,TGTGCCGGCAGCTTTTTCCTAGCGGGAAGGCAATCCTACAATGAGCAGTTTTTC,CAGSFFLAGRQSYNEQFF
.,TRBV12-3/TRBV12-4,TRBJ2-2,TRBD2,TGTACCAGCAGTCTAGCGGGGGGAAACACCGTGGAGCTGTTTTTT,CTSSLAGGNTVELFF
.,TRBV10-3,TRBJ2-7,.,TGTGCCATCAGTGAGGAGGCCGGGGCCTACGAGCAGTACTTC,CAISEEAGAYEQYF
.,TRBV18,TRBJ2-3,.,TGTGCCAGCTCACCACCGAGCGGCGCCACCCAGGGTACGCAGTATTTT,CASSPPSGATQGTQYF
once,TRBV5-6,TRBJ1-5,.,TGTGCCAGCAGCTTTGTGACAGTATTGAGTCAGCCCCAGCATTTT,CASSFVTVLSQPQHF
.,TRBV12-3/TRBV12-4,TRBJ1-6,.,TGTTCCAGCAGCTCGCAGGGGAATAATTCACCCCTCCACTTC,CSSSSQGNNSPLHF
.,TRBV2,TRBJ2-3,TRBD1,TGTGCCAGCAGTGTGGGGGTGGACAGGTTGGCAGATATGCAGTATTTT,CASSVGVDRLADMQYF
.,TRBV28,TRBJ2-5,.,TGTACCAGCAGCCTATCGGGGGGCGGTCAAGAGACCCAGTACTTC,CTSSLSGGGQETQYF
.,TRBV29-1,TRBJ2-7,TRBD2,TGCAGCGCTGGTGACACTAGCGACATCTCCTACGAGCAGTACTTC,CSAGDTSDISYEQYF
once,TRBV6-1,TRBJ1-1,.,TGTGCCAACACGGGGCAAATGAACACTGAAGCTTTCTTC,CANTGQMNTEAFF
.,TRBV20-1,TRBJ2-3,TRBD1,TGCATTGTCACCTCCCGACAGGGGCTAGCGGATACGCAGTATTTT,CIVTSRQGLADTQYF
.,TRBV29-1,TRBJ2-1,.,TGCAGCGCCAACGAGGCCACACAGGCTTGCATGGGTGAGCAGTTCTTC,CSANEATQACMGEQFF
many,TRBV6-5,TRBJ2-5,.,TGTGCCAGCAGATTGGACAGAGTTAAAGAGACCCAGTACTTC,CASRLDRVKETQYF
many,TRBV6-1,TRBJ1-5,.,TGTGCCAGCAGTCGGGCATATTTTAATCAGCCCCAGCATTTT,CASSRAYFNQPQHF
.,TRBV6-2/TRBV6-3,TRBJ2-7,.,TGTGCCAGCGGCCCTCACGGGGCGCGCGAGCAGTACTTC,CASGPHGAREQYF
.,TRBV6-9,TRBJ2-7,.,TGTGCCAGCAGCTTAAGCCGCAACGATCAGTACTTC,CASSLSRNDQYF
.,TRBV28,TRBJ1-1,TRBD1,TGTGCCACTAGGGGACAGGACGGCACTGAAGCTTTCTTT,CATRGQDGTEAFF
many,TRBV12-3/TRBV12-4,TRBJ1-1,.,TGTGCCAGCAGTATGGACAGGAACACTGAAGCTTTCTTT,CASSMDRNTEAFF
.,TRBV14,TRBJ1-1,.,TGTGCCAGCAGCCAGGCTCTCAACATTGAAGCTTTCTTT,CASSQALNIEAFF